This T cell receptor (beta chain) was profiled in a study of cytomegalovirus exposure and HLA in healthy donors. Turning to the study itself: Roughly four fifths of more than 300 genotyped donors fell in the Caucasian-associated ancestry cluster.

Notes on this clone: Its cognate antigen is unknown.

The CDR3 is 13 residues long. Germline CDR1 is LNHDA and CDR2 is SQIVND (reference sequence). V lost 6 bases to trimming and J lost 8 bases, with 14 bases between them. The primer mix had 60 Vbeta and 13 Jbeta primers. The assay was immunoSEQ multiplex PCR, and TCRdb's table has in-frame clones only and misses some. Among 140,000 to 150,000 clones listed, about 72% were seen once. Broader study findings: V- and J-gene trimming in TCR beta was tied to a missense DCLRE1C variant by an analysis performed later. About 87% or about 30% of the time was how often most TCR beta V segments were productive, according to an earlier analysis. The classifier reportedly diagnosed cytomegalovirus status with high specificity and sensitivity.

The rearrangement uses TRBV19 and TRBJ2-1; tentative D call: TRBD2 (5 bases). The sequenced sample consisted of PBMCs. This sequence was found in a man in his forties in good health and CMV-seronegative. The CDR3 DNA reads TGTGCCAGTAGGTATGGTGGGCGGGATGAGCAGTTCTTC. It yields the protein CASRYGGRDEQFF.